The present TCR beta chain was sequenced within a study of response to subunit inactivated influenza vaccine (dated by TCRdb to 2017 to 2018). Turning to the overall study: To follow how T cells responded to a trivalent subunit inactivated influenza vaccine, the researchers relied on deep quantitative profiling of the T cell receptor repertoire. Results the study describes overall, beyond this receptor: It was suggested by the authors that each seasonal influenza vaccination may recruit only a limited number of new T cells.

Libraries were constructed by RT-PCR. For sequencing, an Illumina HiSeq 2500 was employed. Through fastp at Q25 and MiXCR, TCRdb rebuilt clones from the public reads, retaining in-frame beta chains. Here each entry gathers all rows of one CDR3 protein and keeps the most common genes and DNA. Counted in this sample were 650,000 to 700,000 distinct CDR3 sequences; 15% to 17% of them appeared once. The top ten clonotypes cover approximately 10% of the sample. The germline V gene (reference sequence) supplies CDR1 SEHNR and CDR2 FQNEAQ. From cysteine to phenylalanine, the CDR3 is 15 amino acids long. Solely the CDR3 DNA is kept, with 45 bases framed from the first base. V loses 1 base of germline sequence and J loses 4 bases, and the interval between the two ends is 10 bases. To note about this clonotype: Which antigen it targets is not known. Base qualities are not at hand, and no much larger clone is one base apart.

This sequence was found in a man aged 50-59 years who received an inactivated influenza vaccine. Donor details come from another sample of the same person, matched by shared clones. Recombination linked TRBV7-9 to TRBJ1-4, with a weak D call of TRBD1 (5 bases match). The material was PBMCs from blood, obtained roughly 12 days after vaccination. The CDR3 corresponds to CASSLVWGNNEKLFF. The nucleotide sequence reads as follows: TGTGCCAGCAGCTTAGTATGGGGGAATAATGAAAAACTGTTTTTT.